These 21 T cell receptor beta chains originate from one sample sequenced in a study of T cell repertoires in cytomegalovirus infection. Via MiXCR, TCRdb re-called the reads, giving one row per CDR3 protein. Altogether about 500,000 distinct CDR3 sequences are present, roughly a third being singletons, with the ten largest covering 15% to 20%. What these receptors recognize is not known. The source was cultured PBMCs, collected from culture after CMV antigen stimulation. The receptors shown here come from a human donor in good health (CMV status not recorded). Some clones in this sample may be carry-over from other donors' samples.

This clonotype was seen only a few times. The V gene is TRBV27, the J gene TRBJ1-5; D is possibly TRBD1 (5 bases). Trimming removed 5 bases at V and 5 bases at J, with 13 bases between. This CDR3 comprises 14 residues. CDR1 and CDR2 from the germline V gene are MNHEY and SMNVEV (reference sequence). The CDR3 sequence: CASSQNRGDQPQHF. The CDR3 DNA sequence: TGTGCCAGCAGTCAAAACCGGGGGGATCAGCCCCAGCATTTT.

The chain is built from TRBV7-2 and TRBJ2-7; 8 bases fit TRBD2. V trimming: 3 bases; J trimming: 5 bases; junction bases outside the gene matches: 3. Per the germline V gene, CDR1 is SGHTA and CDR2 is FQGNSA. This CDR3 is 13 amino acids long. The CDR3 is CASSFQAGDEQYV. In nucleotides, the CDR3 is TGTGCCAGCAGCTTTCAAGCGGGAGACGAGCAGTACGTC.

This chain connects TRBV4-1 to TRBJ2-1, with TRBD2 matching 10 bases. The length of the CDR3 is 16 residues. Germline lookup yields CDR1 MGHRA and CDR2 YSYEKL. With V trimmed by 6 bases and J by 0 bases, 5 bases remained unmatched. The CDR3 coding sequence is TGCGCCAGCAGGCTACTAGCGGGGAGCTCCTACAATGAGCAGTTCTTC. Its translation: CASRLLAGSSYNEQFF.

This clonotype occurred a few times. The chain links TRBV27 to TRBJ1-1, with D possibly being TRBD1 (6 bases). Trimming left V 11 bases short and J 4 bases short, with 23 bases between. The V gene's germline CDR1 is MNHEY and CDR2 SMNVEV (reference sequence). This CDR3 has 15 residues. The CDR3 sequence is CAAWGGGGRSTEAFF. For the CDR3, the DNA is TGTGCCGCGTGGGGGGGGGGGGGCCGTTCCACTGAAGCTTTCTTT.

This clonotype was observed at least ten times. The chain joins TRBV6-1 to TRBJ1-5; 7 nucleotides match TRBD1. There are 16 residues in the CDR3. Germline V gene sequence: CDR1 MNHNS, CDR2 SASEGT. Trimming at V came to 6 bases and at J to 6 bases, leaving 14 bases not matched to a gene. The CDR3 DNA reads TGTGCCAGCAGAACCAAGGGGGCTGGGGGAGGTCAGCCCCAGCATTTT. Translation gives CASRTKGAGGGQPQHF.

The chain uses TRBV7-2 and TRBJ1-1, with D uncertain. V was cut by 2 bases and J by 1 base, with 11 bases left in between. The germline CDR1 and CDR2 sequences are SGHTA and FQGNSA. The CDR3 consists of 15 residues. The CDR3 nucleotides are TGTGCCAGCAGCTTATGTAGGGTAGCGAACACTGAAGCTTTCTTT. Protein sequence: CASSLCRVANTEAFF.

The J gene is TRBJ2-1, the V gene TRBV27, with TRBD2 matching 11 bases. CDR1 is MNHEY, CDR2 SMNVEV, per germline (reference sequence). CDR3 length: 16 residues. V lost 2 bases and J lost 8; bases outside the gene matches: 8. The CDR3 region is CASSLTTSGDYDEQFF. The CDR3 coding sequence is TGTGCCAGCAGTTTAACGACTAGCGGGGACTATGATGAGCAGTTCTTC.

This chain links TRBV7-8 with TRBJ1-2; D is perhaps TRBD1 (6 bases). The germline V gene encodes CDR1 SGHVS and CDR2 FQNEAQ. The CDR3 sequence is 19 residues long. V shed 5 bases and J shed 4 bases, with 29 bases lying between them. As DNA, the CDR3 is TGTGCCAGCAGCCTTTGGGCCATAAATCTGGGACAAACGATCTATGGCTACACCTTC. Protein: CASSLWAINLGQTIYGYTF.

The chain combines TRBV5-1 with TRBJ1-4; D call uncertain. Germline values: CDR1 SGHRS, CDR2 YFSETQ. V lost 2 bases and J lost 5, with 7 bases in between. The CDR3 contains 13 residues. CDR3 sequence: CASSFNHNEKLFF. The CDR3, as DNA: TGCGCCAGCAGCTTCAACCACAATGAAAAACTGTTTTTT.

This chain links TRBV14 with TRBJ2-3; tentative D call: TRBD2 (5 bases). V dropped 5 bases and J dropped 4 bases, with 7 bases sitting between them. The V gene's germline CDR1 is SGHDN and CDR2 FVKESK. The CDR3 runs 12 residues. CDR3 nucleotides: TGTGCCAGCAGCTTCGGGGCAGATACGCAGTATTTT. Its protein is CASSFGADTQYF.

J is TRBJ1-5 and V is TRBV19, with unresolved D. The CDR3 runs 13 residues. Germline-derived CDR1 and CDR2 are LNHDA and SQIVND (reference sequence). Trimming pared 3 bases from V and 5 bases from J, leaving 8 bases between. The CDR3 sequence: CASSMRTDQPQHF. In nucleotides, the CDR3 is TGTGCCAGTAGTATGAGGACTGATCAGCCCCAGCATTTT.

This chain links TRBV6-2 or TRBV6-3 with TRBJ2-7; D unclear. V was pared by 2 bases and J by 0 bases, with 11 bases between. The CDR3 runs to 15 residues. Germline assignment: CDR1 MNHEY and CDR2 SVGEGT. The CDR3 nucleotides read TGTGCCAGCAGTTACGACACCCTAGACTCCTACGAGCAGTACTTC. Its protein product is CASSYDTLDSYEQYF.

This clonotype turned up a few times. The genes are TRBV7-9 and TRBJ1-2, with 10 bases aligning to TRBD1. Germline lookup yields CDR1 SEHNR and CDR2 FQNEAQ (reference sequence). The CDR3 is 16 residues long. Trimming at V came to 3 bases and at J to 4 bases, leaving 8 bases not matched to a gene. This CDR3 is CASSLTGGADPYGYTF. CDR3 coding DNA: TGTGCCAGCAGCTTGACAGGGGGCGCAGATCCCTATGGCTACACCTTC.

The chain recombines TRBV12-5 with TRBJ2-3, with 12 bases lining up with TRBD2. The CDR3 contains 17 residues. Trimming at V came to 4 bases and at J to 4 bases, leaving 9 bases not matched to a gene. Germline V CDR1 and CDR2: LGHNT, FRNRAP. This chain's CDR3 is CASGSLPSGRVADTQYF. CDR3 bases: TGTGCTAGTGGTTCGCTGCCTAGCGGGAGGGTTGCAGATACGCAGTATTTT.

This clonotype came up a few times. The V and J genes are TRBV7-2 and TRBJ2-7; TRBD2 might be the D (6 bases). V lost 2 bases and J lost 6, with 14 bases in between. Germline V gene lookup returns CDR1 SGHTA and CDR2 FQGNSA. This CDR3 has 14 residues. CDR3 region: CASSLSEGTREQYF. In nucleotides, the CDR3 is TGTGCCAGCAGCTTAAGCGAGGGGACTCGCGAGCAGTACTTC.

The chain joins TRBV7-9 to TRBJ2-2, with 12 bases aligning to TRBD2. The CDR3 consists of 16 residues. V was clipped by 5 bases and J by 6 bases; unmatched bases: 7. Germline V gives CDR1 SEHNR, CDR2 FQNEAQ (reference sequence). CDR3 nucleotides: TGTGCCAGCAGCCTACTAGCGGGAGGTCCGGCCGGGGAGCTGTTTTTT. Translating it yields CASSLLAGGPAGELFF.

This clonotype was observed many times. This sequence joins TRBV7-2 and TRBJ2-3; D possibly corresponds to TRBD2 (5 bases). The length of the CDR3 is 17 residues. Germline values: CDR1 SGHTA, CDR2 FQGNSA. V was pared by 2 bases and J by 3 bases, with 18 bases between. The CDR3 sequence: CASSLRSDYLTTDTQYF. The CDR3 bases are TGTGCCAGCAGCTTACGATCAGACTATCTGACGACAGATACGCAGTATTTT.

Many counts were recorded for this clonotype. The J gene is TRBJ2-7, the V gene TRBV7-8, with D uncertain. The germline V gene encodes CDR1 SGHVS and CDR2 FQNEAQ. This CDR3 comprises 13 residues. Trimming left V 4 bases short and J 1 base short, with 8 bases between. The CDR3 loop is CASSSPPSYEQYV. The CDR3 DNA reads as TGTGCCAGCAGCTCCCCTCCGTCCTACGAGCAGTACGTC.

This clonotype showed up just once. The genes are TRBV12-3 or TRBV12-4 and TRBJ1-5, with 10 bases aligning to TRBD1. CDR3 length: 15 amino acids. The V gene end was trimmed by 5 bases and the J gene end by 3 bases; junction bases not matched to a gene: 4. The DNA of the CDR3 is TGTGCCAGCAGTGGGACAGGGGTTTTCAATCAGCCCCAGCATTTT. This translates into CASSGTGVFNQPQHF.

This chain links TRBV6-2 or TRBV6-3 with TRBJ2-1; TRBD2 aligns across 13 bases. Germline CDR1 is MNHEY and CDR2 is SVGEGT. The trim removed 7 bases at V and 9 bases at J, leaving 6 bases unmatched. This CDR3 has 14 amino acids. CDR3 in DNA: TGTGCCAGCAAACTAGCGGGAGGGCCCGGTGAGCAGTTCTTC. This codes for CASKLAGGPGEQFF.

This chain uses TRBV2 with TRBJ1-2, with TRBD1 identical over 9 bases. This CDR3 comprises 14 residues. V shed 6 bases and J 1 base; nucleotides not matched to a gene: 3. Germline V CDR1 and CDR2: SNHLY, FYNNEI. CDR3 residues: CASRGTGNNYGYTF. The CDR3 DNA is TGTGCCAGCAGGGGGACAGGGAATAACTATGGCTACACCTTC.